Each of the 4 T cell receptor beta chains below was sequenced from the same sample in a study of cytomegalovirus exposure and HLA in healthy donors. PCR primers comprised 60 Vbeta and 13 Jbeta primers. Clones were read by immunoSEQ multiplex PCR, and TCRdb kept only the in-frame ones, dropping some. This table holds about 200,000 clones. The material sequenced was PBMCs. Source of these receptors: a girl aged 2 to 10 in good health and CMV-seropositive.

The rearrangement links TRBV5-1 to TRBJ2-3; 8 nucleotides agree with TRBD2. Germline V lookup: CDR1 SGHRS, CDR2 YFSETQ. V gave up 0 bases and J gave up 1 base; unmatched junction bases: 7. The CDR3 is 17 residues long. This CDR3 is CASSLAPGGRGTDTQYF. The CDR3 region has the DNA TGCGCCAGCAGCTTGGCCCCGGGAGGGAGAGGCACAGATACGCAGTATTTT.

The chain combines TRBV5-6 with TRBJ1-5, with D maybe TRBD1 (5 bases). This CDR3 region has 14 residues. CDR1 is SGHDT, CDR2 YYEEEE, per germline. The V gene lost 0 bases and the J gene lost 5 bases, with 9 bases spanning the gap. The CDR3 loop is CASSLGWGDQPQHF. In nucleotides, the CDR3 is TGTGCCAGCAGCTTGGGGTGGGGGGATCAGCCCCAGCATTTT.

The chain recombines TRBV10-3 with TRBJ2-5; 12 bases are shared with TRBD2. This CDR3 region has 17 residues. Losses at the gene ends were 8 bases for V and 5 bases for J; bases not matched to a gene: 15. CDR1 and CDR2 (germline): ENHRY, SYGVKD. The CDR3 DNA sequence: TGTGCCATCGGAACAGGGCCAAGGCTAGCGGGAGGGGAGACCCAGTACTTC. Protein sequence: CAIGTGPRLAGGETQYF.

The genes are TRBV9 and TRBJ2-5, with TRBD2 matching 8 bases. The assigned J gene may be wrong: the sequence end matches TRBJ2-7 better. CDR3 length: 15 residues. Germline V gene lookup returns CDR1 SGDLS and CDR2 YYNGEE. CDR3 DNA: TGTGCCAGCAGCGCGGGGGGGGCAGATTGGTACGAGCAGTACTTC. Its translation is CASSAGGADWYEQYF.